Listed here are 14 T cell receptor beta chains from one sample, sequenced in a study of blood T cell repertoires in COVID-19. Sequenced by immunoSEQ multiplex PCR; TCRdb stores in-frame clones only, minus some. The table has approximately 140,000 clones, around four fifths seen once. The sequenced material came from peripheral blood. The receptors derive from a man in his forties with active or convalescent COVID-19.

V and J are TRBV5-1 and TRBJ2-3, with TRBD2 matching over 8 bases. J gave up 3 bases and V 7 bases, and 13 bases lay outside the gene matches. The CDR3 length is 16 residues. The germline gives CDR1 SGHRS, CDR2 YFSETQ. The CDR3 DNA is TGCGCCAGCTCTCAGACGGCGGGGGGACCTACAGATACGCAGTATTTT. Its translation: CASSQTAGGPTDTQYF.

The rearrangement joins TRBV9 to TRBJ2-3; 11 bases are a match to TRBD2. Germline CDR1 and CDR2: SGDLS and YYNGEE. V lost 4 bases to trimming and J lost 3 bases; unmatched junction nucleotides: 10. This CDR3 is built from 17 residues. CDR3 sequence (DNA): TGTGCCAGCAGCCGAGACGCCGGGACTAGCGGAACAGATACGCAGTATTTT. Translated, it gives CASSRDAGTSGTDTQYF.

The chain links TRBV9 to TRBJ2-1, with D unresolved. This CDR3 has 15 amino acids. The germline V and J ends were trimmed by 1 base and 4 bases, with 12 bases remaining between them. CDR1 and CDR2 from the germline V gene are SGDLS and YYNGEE. CDR3 bases: TGTGCCAGCAGCGTAAGTACGGGTGGTTACAATGAGCAGTTCTTC. It translates to CASSVSTGGYNEQFF.

This sequence joins TRBV18 and TRBJ2-2, with 8 nucleotides matching TRBD1. This CDR3 is 16 amino acids long. Looked up from germline, CDR1 is KGHSH and CDR2 is LQKENI. After removal of 0 bases from V and 3 bases from J, the junction contained 3 bases not matched to a gene. The CDR3: CASSPPNRGDTGELFF. The CDR3 nucleotides read TGTGCCAGCTCACCACCGAACAGGGGGGACACCGGGGAGCTGTTTTTT.

This clone appeared once. The chain uses TRBV18 and TRBJ1-1; 9 positions agree with TRBD1. Losses at the gene ends were 3 bases for V and 3 bases for J; bases not matched to a gene: 8. Germline-derived CDR1 and CDR2 are KGHSH and LQKENI. There are 16 residues in the CDR3. The CDR3 sequence is CASSPWEQGAYTEAFF. CDR3 nucleotides: TGTGCCAGCTCACCGTGGGAACAGGGGGCCTACACTGAAGCTTTCTTT.

The DNA for the CDR3 is TGTGCCTGGCACAAAGGAGGCTCTAACTATGGCTACACCTTC. Translated, it gives CAWHKGGSNYGYTF. The chain employs TRBV30 and TRBJ1-2; D unclear. The germline CDR1 and CDR2 sequences are GTSNPN and SVGIG (reference sequence). The ends were cut back, 5 bases at V and 0 bases at J, with 13 bases in the middle. The CDR3 is 14 amino acids.

This chain connects TRBV15 to TRBJ1-2; TRBD1 matches 8 bases. After removal of 5 bases from V and 8 bases from J, the junction contained 10 bases not matched to a gene. The CDR3 loop spans 14 amino acids. Germline lookup yields CDR1 LNHNV and CDR2 YYDKDF (reference sequence). CDR3 nucleotides: TGTGCCACCAGCGCCGACAGGGGCGTCGGCGGCTACACCTTC. It codes for CATSADRGVGGYTF. Drawing the rest from reference TRBV15 and TRBJ1-2, the complete variable domain is DAMVIQNPRYQVTQFGKPVTLSCSQTLNHNVMYWYQQKSSQAPKLLFHYYDKDFNNEADTPDNFQSRRPNTSFCFLDIRSPGLGDTAMYLCATSADRGVGGYTFGSGTRLTVV.

On this clone: Other DNA variants within this sample encode the same CDR3. This chain uses TRBV5-1 with TRBJ1-4; maybe TRBD1 (6 bases). This CDR3 comprises 14 residues. Germline V lookup: CDR1 SGHRS, CDR2 YFSETQ. The germline V and J ends were trimmed by 0 bases and 5 bases, with 8 bases remaining between them. In DNA form, the CDR3 reads TGCGCCAGCAGCTTGGAGGGGGGGAATGAAAAACTGTTTTTT. Its protein is CASSLEGGNEKLFF.

The chain combines TRBV7-2 with TRBJ2-5; 13 nucleotides match TRBD2. There are 16 residues in the CDR3. Germline V CDR1 and CDR2: SGHTA, FQGNSA. V shed 5 bases and J 6 bases; nucleotides not matched to a gene: 9. The CDR3 nucleotides read TGTGCCAGCAGCGAAAGACTAGCGGGGGGCAGGCAGACCCAGTACTTC. It yields the protein CASSERLAGGRQTQYF.

The V gene is TRBV7-9, the J gene TRBJ2-3; D is possibly TRBD1 (6 bases). Per the germline V gene, CDR1 is SEHNR and CDR2 is FQNEAQ (reference sequence). The CDR3 length is 14 residues. Trimming stripped 7 bases from V and 6 bases from J, with 17 bases between. The DNA of the CDR3 is TGTGCCAGCACCCAGGGTACAGGGACGGATACGCAGTATTTT. It is translated as CASTQGTGTDTQYF. The variable domain in full, with the rest retrieved from reference TRBV7-9 and TRBJ2-3, is DTGVSQNPRHKITKRGQNVTFRCDPISEHNRLYWYRQTLGQGPEFLTYFQNEAQLEKSRLLSDRFSAERPKGSFSTLEIQRTEQGDSAMYLCASTQGTGTDTQYFGPGTRLTVL.

The V and J genes are TRBV7-9 and TRBJ2-1; TRBD2 might be the D (5 bases). Trimming pared 2 bases from V and 8 bases from J, leaving 25 bases between. From germline, CDR1 is SEHNR and CDR2 FQNEAQ (reference sequence). The CDR3 covers 18 residues. CDR3 sequence reads: CASSLWRGNVNWEDEQFF. Here the CDR3 DNA reads TGTGCCAGCAGCTTATGGAGAGGGAATGTAAACTGGGAAGATGAGCAGTTCTTC.

The chain links TRBV3-1 (or the pseudogene TRBV3-2) to TRBJ1-1; D gene uncertain. Germline assignment: CDR1 LGHDT and CDR2 YNNKEL (reference sequence). The CDR3 length is 12 residues. Trimming removed 4 bases at V and 1 base at J, with 4 bases between. Here the CDR3 reads CASSRKNTEAFF. The CDR3 DNA sequence: TGTGCCAGCAGCCGTAAGAACACTGAAGCTTTCTTT.

The rearrangement links TRBV6-5 to TRBJ1-1; unclear D gene. The CDR3 has 13 residues. Trimming shortened V by 2 bases and J by 3 bases, and 7 bases separated the two germline ends. Looked up from germline, CDR1 is MNHEY and CDR2 is SVGAGI. The CDR3: CASSYQVYTEAFF. Written as DNA, the CDR3 is TGTGCCAGCAGTTACCAGGTATACACTGAAGCTTTCTTT.

This rearrangement joins TRBV27 to TRBJ1-2; the match to TRBD1 covers 11 bases. This CDR3 contains 16 residues. Looked up from germline, CDR1 is MNHEY and CDR2 is SMNVEV (reference sequence). V lost 6 bases, J lost 3 bases, and 9 bases stayed unmatched. The CDR3 loop reads CASRDGTGGGHYGYTF. CDR3 DNA sequence: TGTGCCAGCAGGGACGGGACAGGGGGTGGTCACTATGGCTACACCTTC.